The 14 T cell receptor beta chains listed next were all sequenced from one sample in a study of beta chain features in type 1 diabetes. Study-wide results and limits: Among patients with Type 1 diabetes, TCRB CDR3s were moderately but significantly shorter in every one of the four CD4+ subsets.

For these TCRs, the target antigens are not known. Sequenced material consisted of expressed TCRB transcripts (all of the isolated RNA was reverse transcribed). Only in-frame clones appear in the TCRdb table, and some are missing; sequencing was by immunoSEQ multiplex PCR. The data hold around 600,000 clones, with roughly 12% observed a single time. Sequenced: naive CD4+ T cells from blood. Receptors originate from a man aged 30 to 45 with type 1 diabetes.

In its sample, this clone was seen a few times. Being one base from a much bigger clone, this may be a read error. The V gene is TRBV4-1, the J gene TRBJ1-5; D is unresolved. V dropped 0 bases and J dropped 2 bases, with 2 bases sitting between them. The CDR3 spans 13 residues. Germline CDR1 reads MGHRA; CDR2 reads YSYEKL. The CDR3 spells CASSQDGNQPQHF. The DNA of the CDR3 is TGCGCCAGCAGCCAAGATGGCAATCAGCCCCAGCATTTT.

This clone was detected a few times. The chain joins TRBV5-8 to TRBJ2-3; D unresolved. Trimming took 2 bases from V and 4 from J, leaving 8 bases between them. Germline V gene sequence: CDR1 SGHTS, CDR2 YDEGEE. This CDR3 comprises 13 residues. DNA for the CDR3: TGTGCCAGCAGCTTAGTAATCTCAGATACGCAGTATTTT. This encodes CASSLVISDTQYF.

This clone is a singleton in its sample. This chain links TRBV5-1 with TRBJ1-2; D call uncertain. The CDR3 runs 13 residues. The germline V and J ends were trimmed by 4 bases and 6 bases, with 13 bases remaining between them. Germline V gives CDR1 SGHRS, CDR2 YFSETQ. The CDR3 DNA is TGCGCCAGCAGCCCCCGCCAGATGGATGGCTACACCTTC. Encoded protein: CASSPRQMDGYTF.

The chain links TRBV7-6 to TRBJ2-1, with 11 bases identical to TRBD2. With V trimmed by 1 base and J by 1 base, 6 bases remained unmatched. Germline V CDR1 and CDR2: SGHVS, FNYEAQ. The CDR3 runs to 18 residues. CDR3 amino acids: CASSLERLAGGSYNEQFF. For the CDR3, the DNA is TGTGCCAGCAGCTTAGAACGGCTAGCGGGGGGATCCTACAATGAGCAGTTCTTC.

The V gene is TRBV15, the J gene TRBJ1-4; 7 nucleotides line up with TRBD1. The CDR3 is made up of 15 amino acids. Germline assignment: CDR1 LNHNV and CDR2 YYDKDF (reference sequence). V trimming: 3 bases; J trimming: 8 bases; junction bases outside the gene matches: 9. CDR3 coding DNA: TGTGCCACCAGCAGCACTACAGGGGTGCGCGAAAAACTGTTTTTT. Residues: CATSSTTGVREKLFF.

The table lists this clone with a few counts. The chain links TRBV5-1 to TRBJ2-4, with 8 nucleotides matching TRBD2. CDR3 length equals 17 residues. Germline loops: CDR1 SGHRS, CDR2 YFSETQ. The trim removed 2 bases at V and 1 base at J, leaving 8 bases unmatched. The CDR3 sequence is CASSFLSGGPAKNIQYF. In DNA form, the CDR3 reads TGCGCCAGCAGCTTTCTGAGCGGGGGCCCCGCCAAAAACATTCAGTACTTC.

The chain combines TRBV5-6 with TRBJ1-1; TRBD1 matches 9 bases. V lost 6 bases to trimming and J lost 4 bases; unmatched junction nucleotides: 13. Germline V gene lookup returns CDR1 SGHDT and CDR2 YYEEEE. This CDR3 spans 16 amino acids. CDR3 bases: TGTGCCAGCAACCTAGGGACAGGGAGTTTAGGCACTGAAGCTTTCTTT. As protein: CASNLGTGSLGTEAFF.

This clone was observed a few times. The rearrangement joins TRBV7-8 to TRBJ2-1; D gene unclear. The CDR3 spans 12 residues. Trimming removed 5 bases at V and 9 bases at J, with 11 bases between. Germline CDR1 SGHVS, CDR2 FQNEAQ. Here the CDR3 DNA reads TGTGCCAGCAGCCCTTTTGGGGTTGAGCAGTTCTTC. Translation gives CASSPFGVEQFF.

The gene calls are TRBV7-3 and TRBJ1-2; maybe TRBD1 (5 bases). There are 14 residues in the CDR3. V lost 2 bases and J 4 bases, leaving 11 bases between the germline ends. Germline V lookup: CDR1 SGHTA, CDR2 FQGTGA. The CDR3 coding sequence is TGTGCCAGCAGCTTAGGGGCAGATGGCTATGGCTACACCTTC. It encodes CASSLGADGYGYTF.

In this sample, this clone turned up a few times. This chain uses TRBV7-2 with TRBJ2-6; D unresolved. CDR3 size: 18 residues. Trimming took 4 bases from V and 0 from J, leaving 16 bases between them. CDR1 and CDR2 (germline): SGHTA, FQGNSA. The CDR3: CASSSARGDRSGANVLTF. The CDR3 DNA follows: TGTGCCAGCAGCTCTGCTCGCGGAGATCGCTCTGGGGCCAACGTCCTGACTTTC.

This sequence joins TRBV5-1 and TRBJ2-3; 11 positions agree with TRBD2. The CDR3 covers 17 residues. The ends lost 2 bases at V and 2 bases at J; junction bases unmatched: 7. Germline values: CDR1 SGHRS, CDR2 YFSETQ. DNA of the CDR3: TGCGCCAGCAGCTTCGGGCTGACTAGCGGGGCCACAGATACGCAGTATTTT. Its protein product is CASSFGLTSGATDTQYF.

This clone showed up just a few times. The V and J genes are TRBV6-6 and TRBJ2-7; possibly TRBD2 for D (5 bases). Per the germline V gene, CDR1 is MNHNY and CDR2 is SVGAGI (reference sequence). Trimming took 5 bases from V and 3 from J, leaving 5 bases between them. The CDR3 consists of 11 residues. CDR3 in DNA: TGTGCCAGCAGTCGGGGCTACGAGCAGTACTTC. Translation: CASSRGYEQYF.

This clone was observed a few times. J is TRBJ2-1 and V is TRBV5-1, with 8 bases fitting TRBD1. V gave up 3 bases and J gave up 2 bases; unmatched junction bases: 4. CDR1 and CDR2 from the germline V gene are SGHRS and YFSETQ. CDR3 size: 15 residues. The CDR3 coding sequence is TGCGCCAGCAGCTCTGGACAGGGTCCCTACAATGAGCAGTTCTTC. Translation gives CASSSGQGPYNEQFF. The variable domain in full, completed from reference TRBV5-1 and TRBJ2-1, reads KAGVTQTPRYLIKTRGQQVTLSCSPISGHRSVSWYQQTPGQGLQFLFEYFSETQRNKGNFPGRFSGRQFSNSRSEMNVSTLELGDSALYLCASSSGQGPYNEQFFGPGTRLTVL.

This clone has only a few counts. The CDR3 loop is CASSLLKGDQETQYF. CDR3 nucleotide sequence: TGTGCCAGCAGCTTGCTGAAAGGGGACCAAGAGACCCAGTACTTC. This sequence joins TRBV5-6 and TRBJ2-5; weak D call: TRBD1 (5 bases). CDR1 is SGHDT and CDR2 is YYEEEE in the germline V gene. The V end was cut by 1 base, the J end by 0 bases, with 10 bases between. The CDR3 consists of 15 residues.